The rows below give T cell receptor beta chains drawn from one sample of a study of cytomegalovirus exposure and HLA in healthy donors. The data were produced by immunoSEQ multiplex PCR, yet TCRdb's version contains in-frame clones alone and is incomplete. The sample carries 200,000 to 250,000 clones, around 83% recorded once. The sequencing input was PBMCs. Receptors were obtained from a girl aged 5-17 years in good health and CMV-seronegative. CDR3s include the opening cysteine and the closing phenylalanine or tryptophan. D genes are given only for firm matches.

>TRBD1|17|TRBV9
CASSSDQTGIYTDTQYF
>-|14|TRBV7-8
CASSLLDSSYEQYF
>TRBD1|11|TRBV6-1
CAGGQGAWAFF
>-|16|TRBV5-6
CASSFIGNLEADTQYF
>TRBD1|19|TRBV11-2
CASSQTGDRGINHQETQYF
>-|12|TRBV5-1
CASKGSGYEQYF
>TRBD1|16|TRBV18
CASSPLSGTVNEKLFF
>-|11|TRBV28
CASGTAYEQYF
>-|14|TRBV7-9
CASSLAGSGNEQFF
>TRBD1|18|TRBV2
CASRAGTGAFSGANVLTF
>TRBD1|14|TRBV30
CAWSTGTGGNEQFF
>-|13|TRBV11-2
CASSIPGGFGYTF
>TRBD2|15|TRBV7-2
CASSFDGGATDTQYF
>-|15|TRBV5-1
CASSLGENSNYGYTF
>TRBD1|16|TRBV7-2
CASSPPLRGLDTEAFF
>-|14|TRBV5-1
CASSLSSSVDEQYF
>-|16|TRBV2
CASSQGVQQGTDTQYF
>-|13|TRBV7-7
CASSRLNTGELFF
>-|14|TRBV28
CASISPSGANVLTF
>TRBD1|15|TRBV6-5
CASSKPGQINSPLHF
>-|17|TRBV4-2
CASSQDWRGHSPCGYTF
>TRBD1|15|TRBV28
CASRDRGKVRGGYTF
>TRBD1|14|TRBV5-1
CASMIQGAGTEAFF
>TRBD1|14|TRBV28
CASSFRQGRHEQYF
>-|11|TRBV4-1
CASSMGSEAFF
>TRBD2|17|TRBV15
CATSRSSGGVAKNIQYF
>-|12|TRBV28
CASSPGGWPQHF
>TRBD2|15|TRBV13
CASSLSFLAGGELFF
>TRBD1|14|TRBV4-2
CASSQAESDRAQDF
>-|14|TRBV11-2
CASSQAGVWNTIYF
>TRBD1|14|TRBV19
CASSRTGNTGELFF
>TRBD1|15|TRBV7-7
CASSSSGTGHNEQFF
>-|14|TRBV9
CASSVGGGQETQYF
>-|18|TRBV28
CASSSRRLLSSYNSPLHF
>-|10|TRBV20-1
CSAHYNEQFF
>-|16|TRBV7-6
CASSLAVGAAYNEQFF
>-|16|TRBV6-1
CASSEVARSSYNEQFF
>TRBD2|14|TRBV2
CASSLGTTQETQYF
>TRBD2|15|TRBV7-2
CASSSAGRDSYEQYF
>-|15|TRBV5-1
CASRRALGLGYEQYF
>TRBD1|13|TRBV11-1
CASSLVRDSPVYF
>-|12|TRBV6-1
CASSTGSSGAFF